Listed below are T cell receptor beta chains from one sample, sequenced in a study of T cell repertoires and Cas9 in healthy adults. The repertoire was sequenced with immunoSEQ multiplex PCR; TCRdb's copy has only in-frame clones and lacks some. This sample has approximately 22,000 clones, with about 88% found just once. Sequences were obtained from CD4+ effector T cells (CD127+, CD25-, CD137-, CD154-) from PBMCs; culture status not recorded. These receptor sequences come from a human donor in good health. CDR3s include the opening cysteine and the closing phenylalanine or tryptophan. A D gene is named only where the DNA matches it firmly. Clone size is stated in some rows and not others, as once, few, many or a class when expanded.

V	J	D	size	DNA	CDR3
TRBV6-5	TRBJ1-4	.	.	TGTGCCAGCAGTAGGGAGGCGCGGGAAAAACTGTTTTTT	CASSREAREKLFF
TRBV18	TRBJ1-1	.	.	TGTGCCAGCTCACCTGCAGGGGATAACACTGAAGCTTTCTTT	CASSPAGDNTEAFF
TRBV23-1	TRBJ2-5	TRBD2	.	TGCGCCAGCAGGGGACTAGCGGGGCCGGGGGGGACCCAGTACTTC	CASRGLAGPGGTQYF
TRBV19	TRBJ1-2	.	.	TGTGCCAGTAGTATAGGACCTAATAATAATGGCTACACCTTC	CASSIGPNNNGYTF
TRBV4-1	TRBJ1-2	.	.	TGCGCCAGCAGCCCCCTAGGCCAGGGGAATGGCTACACCTTC	CASSPLGQGNGYTF
TRBV9	TRBJ2-1	TRBD1	.	TGTGCCAGCACCCCCACGACAGGGGTCACCTCCAATGAGCAGTTCTTC	CASTPTTGVTSNEQFF
TRBV10-2	TRBJ2-5	TRBD1	.	TGCGCCAGTTACTATGGACAGGGGGCCGGGGAGACCCAGTACTTC	CASYYGQGAGETQYF
TRBV5-1	TRBJ2-2	.	.	TGCGCCAGCAGCGGGGGGTCCTATAACACCGGGGAGCTGTTTTTT	CASSGGSYNTGELFF
TRBV5-1	TRBJ1-3	TRBD1	.	TGCGCCAGCAGCTTGGGGACAGGGTTCTCTGGAAACACCATATATTTT	CASSLGTGFSGNTIYF
TRBV11-2	TRBJ1-2	TRBD1	.	TGTGCCAGCAGCCAGGACAGGGATCGGGGTGGCTACACCTTC	CASSQDRDRGGYTF
TRBV7-2	TRBJ1-1	TRBD1	few	TGTGCCAGCAGCGCAAGGGACAGGGGCCTACCTGAAGCTTTCTTT	CASSARDRGLPEAFF
TRBV30	TRBJ2-4	TRBD2	.	TGTGCCTGGAGTTTAAGACTAGCGGGGACACAGTACTTC	CAWSLRLAGTQYF
TRBV12-5	TRBJ1-6	TRBD1	.	TGTGCTAGTGGTTTAACCGGGACAGGGGATTTCGGGTCACCCCTCCACTTT	CASGLTGTGDFGSPLHF
TRBV6-1	TRBJ2-6	TRBD1	.	TGTGCCAGCAGTGAAGCCGTGACAGGGGGCGCTGGGGCCAACGTCCTGACTTTC	CASSEAVTGGAGANVLTF